This T cell receptor (beta chain) was retrieved from a study of blood T cell repertoires in COVID-19. Study in general: The samples span acute and convalescent COVID-19 from the United States, Italy and Spain.

The repertoire was sequenced with immunoSEQ multiplex PCR; TCRdb's copy has only in-frame clones and lacks some. The data contain 20,000 to 25,000 clones, more than 85% of them singletons. The CDR3 totals 12 residues. Germline V gene data show CDR1 as WSHSY and CDR2 as SAAADI. V was clipped by 7 bases and J by 3 bases, with 7 bases between them. The chain joins TRBV10-2 to TRBJ2-1; maybe TRBD2 (5 bases). This receptor was obtained from a woman between 70 and 85 years old with active COVID-19. Sequenced: peripheral blood. The CDR3 is CASTRDYNEQFF. Here the CDR3 DNA reads TGCGCCAGCACCCGGGACTACAATGAGCAGTTCTTC.